One sample yielded the 15 T cell receptor beta chains listed below, sequenced in a study of blood T cell repertoires in COVID-19. Measured with immunoSEQ multiplex PCR; TCRdb has only the in-frame clones, and not every one. The table has 140,000 to 150,000 clones, approximately 88% seen once. Sequences were obtained from peripheral blood. The receptor set was obtained from a woman between 45 and 60 years old with acute or convalescent COVID-19.

This clone was picked up one time. The J gene is TRBJ1-5, the V gene TRBV7-9, with 7 nucleotides matching TRBD1. Germline V CDR1 and CDR2: SEHNR, FQNEAQ (reference sequence). CDR3 size: 14 residues. V lost 10 bases, J lost 15 bases, and 21 bases stayed unmatched. CDR3 protein: CATASAFADRALHF. The CDR3 region has the DNA TGTGCCACCGCCTCCGCGTTTGCCGACAGGGCTCTGCATTTT.

The chain joins TRBV27 to TRBJ1-6; D is unresolved. CDR3 length: 20 residues. The ends were cut back, 2 bases at V and 0 bases at J, with 20 bases in the middle. Germline CDR1 reads MNHEY; CDR2 reads SMNVEV (reference sequence). The CDR3, as DNA: TGTGCCAGCAGTTTAAGGCCCCAAGGGTATGGGAGCTCCTATAATTCACCCCTCCACTTT. Residues: CASSLRPQGYGSSYNSPLHF.

The chain couples TRBV19 to TRBJ2-7, with 10 positions matching TRBD1. The CDR3 has 14 amino acids. CDR1 and CDR2 (germline): LNHDA, SQIVND (reference sequence). V lost 10 bases, J lost 3 bases, and 9 bases stayed unmatched. CDR3 in amino acids: CATERTGGNYEQYF. The CDR3 DNA sequence: TGTGCCACTGAACGGACAGGGGGAAACTACGAGCAGTACTTC.

This chain uses TRBV28 with TRBJ2-1; 7 bases fit TRBD2. The trim removed 5 bases at V and 6 bases at J, leaving 4 bases unmatched. This CDR3 contains 13 residues. Per germline, CDR1 MDHEN and CDR2 SYDVKM. CDR3 region: CASSLGLLNEQFF. DNA for the CDR3: TGTGCCAGCAGTCTGGGACTACTCAATGAGCAGTTCTTC.

V and J are TRBV7-9 and TRBJ1-6; possible D gene TRBD1, 6 bases. V shed 1 base and J shed 7 bases, with 14 bases lying between them. From germline, CDR1 is SEHNR and CDR2 FQNEAQ (reference sequence). The CDR3 is 16 amino acids. The CDR3, as DNA: TGTGCCAGCAGCTTAGACAGGGCGAGGAAAAATTCACCCCTCCACTTT. Translation gives CASSLDRARKNSPLHF.

J is TRBJ2-5 and V is TRBV2; 7 bases are shared with TRBD1. The CDR3 spans 13 residues. The ends lost 4 bases at V and 1 base at J; junction bases unmatched: 0. Germline assignment: CDR1 SNHLY and CDR2 FYNNEI. The chain's CDR3 is CASSGTGQETQYF. CDR3 DNA sequence: TGTGCCAGCAGTGGGACAGGCCAAGAGACCCAGTACTTC.

About this clone itself: It is unclear where the CDR3 begins or ends on the DNA, so no DNA is shown, and the CDR3 is as TCRdb lists it. V and J are TRBV28 and TRBJ1-6; no check of the table's D call, TRBD1, against the DNA was made. The germline CDR1 and CDR2 sequences are MDHEN and SYDVKM. Termini included, the CDR3 measures 17 amino acids. CDR3 loop: CASSSSAGTSYNSPLHF.

This chain uses TRBV2 with TRBJ2-1; D gene unclear. Trimming shortened V by 6 bases and J by 9 bases, and 6 bases separated the two germline ends. This CDR3 contains 10 residues. Germline lookup yields CDR1 SNHLY and CDR2 FYNNEI. The CDR3 nucleotides read TGTGCCAGCAGGGCAGGTGAGCAGTTCTTC. It translates to CASRAGEQFF.

The CDR3 coding sequence is TGTGCCATCAGTAGCGGGAGGGCCGGGGAGACCCAGTACTTC. The encoded protein is CAISSGRAGETQYF. J is TRBJ2-5 and V is TRBV10-3; TRBD2 matches 10 bases. The CDR3 spans 14 residues. The germline CDR1 and CDR2 sequences are ENHRY and SYGVKD. J lost 5 bases, V lost 5 bases, and 5 bases had no gene match.

The J gene is TRBJ2-6, the V gene TRBV25-1, with 8 bases identical to TRBD2. J was trimmed by 0 bases and V by 4 bases; bases with no gene match: 5. CDR1 is MGHDK and CDR2 is SYGVNS in the germline V gene. The CDR3 loop spans 17 amino acids. CDR3 coding DNA: TGTGCCAGCAGTGGTACTAGCGGAGACTCTGGGGCCAACGTCCTGACTTTC. As protein: CASSGTSGDSGANVLTF.

Of note for this clone: Other DNA sequences of this sample code for an identical CDR3. The chain employs TRBV5-6 and TRBJ1-5; D is possibly TRBD1 (5 bases). Trimming took 2 bases from V and 4 from J, leaving 7 bases between them. The CDR3 contains 13 residues. CDR1 and CDR2 from the germline V gene are SGHDT and YYEEEE. CDR3 nucleotides: TGTGCCAGCAGCTTAGCAGGGAATCAGCCCCAGCATTTT. This sequence encodes CASSLAGNQPQHF.

CDR3 bases: TGCGCCAGCAGCCCGGGGACAGCTGGAAACACCATATATTTT. This encodes CASSPGTAGNTIYF. V gene TRBV5-1 combines with J gene TRBJ1-3, with TRBD1 identical over 7 bases. Germline CDR1 and CDR2: SGHRS and YFSETQ. Losses at the gene ends were 4 bases for V and 2 bases for J; bases not matched to a gene: 3. The CDR3 totals 14 residues.

This chain uses TRBV24-1 with TRBJ2-3; D remains ambiguous. From germline, CDR1 is KGHDR and CDR2 SFDVKD. V lost 2 bases and J lost 3, with 11 bases in between. The CDR3 sequence is 15 residues long. CDR3 sequence reads: CATSDSSTSTDTQYF. The DNA of the CDR3 is TGTGCCACCAGTGATTCTTCTACGTCGACAGATACGCAGTATTTT.

The chain uses TRBV15 and TRBJ2-1; TRBD2 agrees at 8 bases. Trimming removed 0 bases from V and 8 bases from J; junction bases left unmatched: 15. The CDR3 is 18 amino acids. Germline V gene data show CDR1 as LNHNV and CDR2 as YYDKDF (reference sequence). This chain's CDR3 is CATSRDHTRGGLSDEQFF. The CDR3 region has the DNA TGTGCCACCAGCAGAGACCATACCCGGGGGGGCCTGTCCGATGAGCAGTTCTTC. Together with reference TRBV15 and TRBJ2-1, the CDR3 gives the full variable domain: DAMVIQNPRYQVTQFGKPVTLSCSQTLNHNVMYWYQQKSSQAPKLLFHYYDKDFNNEADTPDNFQSRRPNTSFCFLDIRSPGLGDTAMYLCATSRDHTRGGLSDEQFFGPGTRLTVL.

The V gene is TRBV14, the J gene TRBJ2-2, with 9 bases that match TRBD1. The V and J ends lost 2 bases and 6 bases, in that order; junction bases with no gene match: 13. The CDR3 runs 18 residues. Germline V gene data show CDR1 as SGHDN and CDR2 as FVKESK. In DNA form, the CDR3 reads TGTGCCAGCAGCCAATTAACCCGGGACAGGGAAATAGCCGGGGAGCTGTTTTTT. It is translated as CASSQLTRDREIAGELFF.